This T cell receptor beta chain was observed in a study of CD8 T cells in ankylosing spondylitis. The study's findings and limits: A motif in TCR beta, a set of under ten highly homologous variants, appeared characteristic of ankylosing spondylitis blood.

TCRdb fed the 5' RACE reads into MiXCR, producing one record per CDR3 protein. The repertoire consists of around 130,000 distinct CDR3 sequences, with approximately 9.7% occurring once and the leading ten covering more than 3%. This clonotype was seen ten or more times. The antigen is not known. CDR1 SQVTM and CDR2 ANQGSEA come from the germline V gene. V lost 2 bases and J lost 11, with 13 bases in between. This CDR3 is built from 12 residues. The sequence came from a male donor with ankylosing spondylitis or in good health (not recorded which). Sequences were obtained from blood, either unsorted or a sorted T cell fraction (not recorded which). The rearrangement uses TRBV29-1 and TRBJ2-1; no reliable D call. The CDR3 sequence is CSVESVSPKQFF. The DNA of the CDR3 is TGCAGCGTTGAATCGGTTTCCCCAAAGCAGTTCTTC.